A single sample is the source of the 8 T cell receptor beta chains below, sequenced in a study of fetal regulatory T cell absence and autoimmunity. Only in-frame clones appear in the TCRdb table, and some are missing; sequencing was by immunoSEQ multiplex PCR. Seen here are around 100,000 clones, approximately 75% observed once, and the top ten hold 1.5% to 2%. What was sequenced was pancreas tissue. The receptors originated from a male donor with IPEX syndrome.

This sequence joins TRBV7-2 and TRBJ2-3; D not certain. The CDR3 runs 16 residues. Trimming cost V 7 bases and J 1 base, with 18 bases left between them. Looked up from germline, CDR1 is SGHTA and CDR2 is FQGNSA. The CDR3 sequence is CASTAAPPRGTDTQYF. The CDR3 DNA sequence: TGTGCCAGCACCGCCGCCCCGCCCCGAGGCACAGATACGCAGTATTTT. The full variable domain, rest sourced from reference TRBV7-2 and TRBJ2-3, is GAGVSQSPSNKVTEKGKDVELRCDPISGHTALYWYRQSLGQGLEFLIYFQGNSAPDKSGLPSDRFSAERTGGSVSTLTIQRTQQEDSAVYLCASTAAPPRGTDTQYFGPGTRLTVL.

The genes are TRBV6-1 and TRBJ1-1; 9 nucleotides match TRBD1. Germline trimming cut 0 bases from V and 11 bases from J; bases unmatched to any gene: 7. Germline CDR1 is MNHNS and CDR2 is SASEGT. The CDR3 contains 14 residues. CDR3 amino acids: CASSEAPGQGGAFF. The CDR3 DNA is TGTGCCAGCAGTGAAGCACCGGGACAGGGTGGCGCTTTCTTT.

This chain uses TRBV4-1 with TRBJ2-7; 8 bases are shared with TRBD2. Germline V lookup: CDR1 MGHRA, CDR2 YSYEKL. The CDR3 has 16 residues. Losses at the gene ends were 4 bases for V and 3 bases for J; bases not matched to a gene: 11. Here the CDR3 reads CASSPRGGKRIYEQYF. The CDR3, as DNA: TGCGCCAGCAGCCCCCGGGGGGGCAAGAGAATCTACGAGCAGTACTTC.

The sample holds a few counts of this clone. This chain links TRBV5-1 with TRBJ2-3, with D unclear. The germline V gene encodes CDR1 SGHRS and CDR2 YFSETQ. Trimming stripped 0 bases from V and 6 bases from J, with 8 bases between. This CDR3 has 13 amino acids. The CDR3 bases are TGCGCCAGCAGCTTGGCGCCCCCCGATACGCAGTATTTT. Its protein is CASSLAPPDTQYF.

This chain links TRBV5-1 with TRBJ2-5; tentatively, D is TRBD2 (5 bases). This CDR3 spans 11 amino acids. Germline V gives CDR1 SGHRS, CDR2 YFSETQ. V lost 6 bases and J lost 7, with 10 bases in between. In nucleotides, the CDR3 is TGCGCCAGCAAACCAGAGGGGACCCAGTACTTC. It codes for CASKPEGTQYF.

This sequence joins TRBV5-1 and TRBJ2-5, with TRBD2 matching 10 bases. V shed 0 bases and J 5 bases; nucleotides not matched to a gene: 7. The CDR3 runs to 16 residues. Germline V lookup: CDR1 SGHRS, CDR2 YFSETQ. The CDR3: CASSLVRAGGTETQYF. The CDR3 DNA follows: TGCGCCAGCAGCTTGGTTCGAGCGGGAGGGACTGAGACCCAGTACTTC.

The chain employs TRBV30 and TRBJ2-7; 8 bases agree with TRBD2. After removal of 4 bases from V and 3 bases from J, the junction contained 2 bases not matched to a gene. The CDR3 covers 12 residues. Germline assignment: CDR1 GTSNPN and CDR2 SVGIG (reference sequence). This CDR3 reads CAWTLAGYEQYF. In DNA, the CDR3 is TGTGCCTGGACTCTAGCGGGCTACGAGCAGTACTTC.

The gene calls are TRBV10-1 and TRBJ1-1; D is ambiguous. This CDR3 region has 14 residues. Trimming left V 2 bases short and J 5 bases short, with 12 bases between. Per the germline V gene, CDR1 is WNHNN and CDR2 is SYGVQD (reference sequence). CDR3 loop: CASSETPSQTEAFF. The CDR3 region has the DNA TGCGCCAGCAGTGAGACTCCTTCGCAAACTGAAGCTTTCTTT.